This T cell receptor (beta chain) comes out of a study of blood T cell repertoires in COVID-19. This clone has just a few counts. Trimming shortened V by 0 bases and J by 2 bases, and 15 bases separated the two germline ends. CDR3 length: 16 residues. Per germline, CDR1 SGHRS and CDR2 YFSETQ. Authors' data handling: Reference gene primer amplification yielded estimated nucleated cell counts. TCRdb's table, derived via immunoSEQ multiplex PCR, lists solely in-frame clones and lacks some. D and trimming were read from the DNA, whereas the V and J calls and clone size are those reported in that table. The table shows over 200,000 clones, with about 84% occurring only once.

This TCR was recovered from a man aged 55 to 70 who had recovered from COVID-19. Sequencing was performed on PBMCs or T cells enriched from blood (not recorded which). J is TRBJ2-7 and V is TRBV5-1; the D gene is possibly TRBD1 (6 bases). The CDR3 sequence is CASSLGQTGRTYEQYF. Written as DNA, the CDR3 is TGCGCCAGCAGCTTGGGACAGACAGGTCGTACCTACGAGCAGTACTTC.